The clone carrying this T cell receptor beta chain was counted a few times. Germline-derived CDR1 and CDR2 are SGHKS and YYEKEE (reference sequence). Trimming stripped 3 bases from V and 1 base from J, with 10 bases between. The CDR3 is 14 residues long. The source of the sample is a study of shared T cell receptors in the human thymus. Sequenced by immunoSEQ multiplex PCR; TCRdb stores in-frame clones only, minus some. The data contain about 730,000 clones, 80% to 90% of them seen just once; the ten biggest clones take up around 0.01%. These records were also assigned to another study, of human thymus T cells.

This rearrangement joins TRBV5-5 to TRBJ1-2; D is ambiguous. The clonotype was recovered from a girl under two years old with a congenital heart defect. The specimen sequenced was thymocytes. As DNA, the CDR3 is TGTGCCAGCAGCTGCACCGCGGTTAACTATGGCTACACCTTC. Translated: CASSCTAVNYGYTF.